A single sample is the source of the 14 T cell receptor beta chains below, sequenced in a study of T cell repertoires in cytomegalovirus infection. Their antigens remain unidentified. TCRdb called the reads again in MiXCR, with one record for every CDR3 protein. The table has roughly 920,000 distinct CDR3 sequences, around 30% seen once. Source: cultured CD8+ T cells from PBMCs, taken from culture after CMV antigen stimulation. These receptors were obtained from a human donor in good health (CMV status not recorded). Some clones in this sample may be carry-over from other donors' samples.

The chain employs TRBV5-3 and TRBJ1-2; D is undetermined. TRBV5-3 is placed among ORFs of uncertain function. The CDR3 has 12 residues. V shed 8 bases and J shed 7 bases, with 15 bases lying between them. This chain's CDR3 is CASTSTAFGYTF. CDR3 nucleotides: TGTGCCAGCACCTCTACAGCCTTTGGCTACACCTTC.

The chain employs TRBV3-1 and TRBJ2-3, with TRBD1 identical over 7 bases. After removal of 8 bases from V and 3 bases from J, the junction contained 11 bases not matched to a gene. The CDR3 has 15 residues. Germline V gene lookup returns CDR1 LGHDT and CDR2 YNNKEL (reference sequence). CDR3 in amino acids: CASGLEGAETDTQYF. The CDR3 region has the DNA TGTGCCAGCGGCCTCGAGGGGGCGGAGACAGATACGCAGTATTTT.

This clonotype was observed a handful of times. This chain uses TRBV7-8 with TRBJ2-7; no clear D. Germline V gene data show CDR1 as SGHVS and CDR2 as FQNEAQ. CDR3 length: 13 amino acids. Trimming took off 6 bases at V and 6 bases at J, with 15 bases between the two ends. DNA of the CDR3: TGTGCCAGCAGTTTACTTTCTCGTAGCGAGCAGTACGTC. It translates to CASSLLSRSEQYV.

The chain couples TRBV19 to TRBJ2-1; 8 bases line up with TRBD1. V was clipped by 2 bases and J by 1 base; unmatched bases: 1. This CDR3 contains 15 residues. Germline loops: CDR1 LNHDA, CDR2 SQIVND (reference sequence). The CDR3: CASSIYRGSYNEQFF. CDR3 DNA: TGTGCCAGTAGTATATACAGGGGGTCCTACAATGAGCAGTTCTTC. Full variable domain (missing parts from reference TRBV19 and TRBJ2-1): DGGITQSPKYLFRKEGQNVTLSCEQNLNHDAMYWYRQDPGQGLRLIYYSQIVNDFQKGDIAEGYSVSREKKESFPLTVTSAQKNPTAFYLCASSIYRGSYNEQFFGPGTRLTVL.

This clonotype has only a few counts. The V call is TRBV6-1, the J call TRBJ1-2, with D tentatively TRBD1 (5 bases). In germline, CDR1 is MNHNS, CDR2 SASEGT. V shed 10 bases and J shed 7 bases, with 13 bases lying between them. The length of the CDR3 is 11 residues. CDR3: CATSEGPGYTF. DNA for the CDR3: TGTGCCACCTCCGAGGGGCCTGGCTACACCTTC.

This clonotype was seen a handful of times. The chain combines TRBV7-9 with TRBJ1-6; a possible D gene is TRBD1 (5 bases). Germline values: CDR1 SEHNR, CDR2 FQNEAQ (reference sequence). V lost 0 bases and J 0 bases, leaving 9 bases between the germline ends. The CDR3 consists of 17 residues. CDR3 in DNA: TGTGCCAGCAGCTTAGCGCGGGGGTACTCCTATAATTCACCCCTCCACTTT. This codes for CASSLARGYSYNSPLHF.

The gene calls are TRBV6-1 and TRBJ1-3, with TRBD1 matching 9 bases. The V gene's germline CDR1 is MNHNS and CDR2 SASEGT. CDR3 length: 15 amino acids. Trimming cost V 7 bases and J 0 bases; bases outside gene matches: 4. The CDR3, as DNA: TGTGCCAGCACGGGACAGGGCATCTCTGGAAACACCATATATTTT. Amino acid sequence: CASTGQGISGNTIYF.

The sample holds one count of this clonotype. The gene calls are TRBV7-9 and TRBJ2-1, with TRBD2 matching over 16 bases. Germline values: CDR1 SEHNR, CDR2 FQNEAQ (reference sequence). The trim removed 3 bases at V and 10 bases at J, leaving 3 bases unmatched. The CDR3 contains 15 residues. The CDR3 here is CASSFGTSGGEEQFF. The CDR3 region has the DNA TGTGCCAGCAGCTTCGGGACTAGCGGGGGGGAGGAGCAGTTCTTC. Combining the CDR3 with reference TRBV7-9 and TRBJ2-1 gives the whole variable domain DTGVSQNPRHKITKRGQNVTFRCDPISEHNRLYWYRQTLGQGPEFLTYFQNEAQLEKSRLLSDRFSAERPKGSFSTLEIQRTEQGDSAMYLCASSFGTSGGEEQFFGPGTRLTVL.

The V gene is TRBV12-3 or TRBV12-4, the J gene TRBJ2-3; a possible D gene is TRBD1 (5 bases). The CDR3 consists of 14 residues. Trimming removed 6 bases from V and 1 base from J, with 11 bases in between. The CDR3 DNA sequence: TGTGCCAGCAGGACAGAGAAAGGCACAGATACGCAGTATTTT. Amino acids: CASRTEKGTDTQYF.

This clonotype was observed at least ten times. The gene calls are TRBV7-9 and TRBJ2-7; 12 bases are a match to TRBD2. CDR3 length: 14 residues. Germline assignment: CDR1 SEHNR and CDR2 FQNEAQ (reference sequence). Losses at the gene ends were 5 bases for V and 4 bases for J; bases not matched to a gene: 3. This CDR3 is CASSPSGGAYEQYF. Written as DNA, the CDR3 is TGTGCCAGCAGCCCTAGCGGGGGGGCGTACGAGCAGTACTTC.

This clonotype occurred a few times. The chain employs TRBV12-3 or TRBV12-4 and TRBJ2-1, with 11 bases identical to TRBD2. After removal of 5 bases from V and 4 bases from J, the junction contained 13 bases not matched to a gene. The CDR3 is 18 amino acids. CDR3 amino acids: CASSPNGPLAGVYNEQFF. In DNA form, the CDR3 reads TGTGCCAGCAGTCCCAACGGGCCACTAGCGGGGGTTTACAATGAGCAGTTCTTC.

Ten or more counts support this clonotype. CDR3 DNA: TGTGCCAGCAGCCGTCGACTAGCGGGGGGCCCCACAGATACGCAGTATTTT. Amino acids: CASSRRLAGGPTDTQYF. The rearrangement uses TRBV7-2 and TRBJ2-3; 13 nucleotides match TRBD2. The CDR3 loop spans 17 amino acids. Per the germline V gene, CDR1 is SGHTA and CDR2 is FQGNSA. V was clipped by 5 bases and J by 2 bases; unmatched bases: 7.

The chain links TRBV27 to TRBJ2-2, with D perhaps matching TRBD1 (5 bases). Trimming cost V 6 bases and J 3 bases, with 14 bases left between them. Germline V CDR1 and CDR2: MNHEY, SMNVEV (reference sequence). This CDR3 has 15 residues. CDR3 DNA sequence: TGTGCCAGCAGCTGGGGCCCGGGTCACACCGGGGAGCTGTTTTTT. Its protein is CASSWGPGHTGELFF.

V usage is TRBV7-6 and J usage is TRBJ2-2; tentatively, D is TRBD2 (5 bases). In germline, CDR1 is SGHVS, CDR2 FNYEAQ. With 6 bases removed from V and 0 bases from J, the gap between germline ends came to 14 bases. The CDR3 loop spans 16 amino acids. CDR3 in amino acids: CASSSPGGANTGELFF. In DNA, the CDR3 is TGTGCCAGCAGTTCCCCCGGAGGCGCGAACACCGGGGAGCTGTTTTTT.